The subject of this entry is one T cell receptor (beta chain). Assay used: immunoSEQ multiplex PCR; TCRdb lists only in-frame clones, some missing. The profile covers fewer than 85,000 clones, with 75% to 90% appearing a single time and over 1.5% taken by the ten largest. The germline V gene has CDR1 SGDLS and CDR2 YYNGEE. With V trimmed by 3 bases and J by 3 bases, 5 bases remained unmatched. The CDR3 covers 14 residues. This sample is part of a study of T cell changes during pregnancy in multiple sclerosis. The V gene is TRBV9, the J gene TRBJ1-2; 7 bases line up with TRBD1. The TCR originated in a female donor with multiple sclerosis, enrolled in a pregnancy study. The sample in question was peripheral blood, obtained before pregnancy. CDR3 loop: CASSGRQGYYGYTF. CDR3 nucleotide sequence: TGTGCCAGCAGCGGCCGACAGGGATACTATGGCTACACCTTC.